This T cell receptor (beta chain) was recovered during a study of T-cell memory formation after mild COVID-19. Deletions cut 1 base from V and 0 bases from J, with 4 bases between. The germline V gene has CDR1 SGHAT and CDR2 FQNNGV. The CDR3 is 14 residues long. One entry per CDR3 protein, called by TCRdb with MiXCR from the 5' RACE reads. The table records 250,000 to 350,000 distinct CDR3 sequences, approximately 19% of them present only once. The TCR comes from a man between 18 and 35 years old who had mild COVID-19 (a few samples of this study predate the infection). Cell type and time point are not known. The chain uses TRBV11-2 and TRBJ1-3, with D unresolved. The material sequenced was PBMCs or a T cell subset sorted from them (not recorded which). For the CDR3, the DNA is TGTGCCAGCAGCTTAGTCGCCTCTGGAAACACCATATATTTT. Its translation: CASSLVASGNTIYF.